A selection of T cell receptor beta chains follows, all from one sample in a study of response to subunit inactivated influenza vaccine. One entry per CDR3 protein results from TCRdb running MiXCR on the RT-PCR reads. The table shows approximately 520,000 distinct CDR3 sequences, with roughly 27% occurring only once. Specimen: CD4+ T cells sorted from PBMCs, collected roughly 5 days after vaccination. These TCRs come from a middle-aged man who received an inactivated influenza vaccine. The CDR3 runs from the conserved cysteine through the conserved F or W. D genes are given only for firm matches. Size values are once, few and many counts, or a class for expanded clones, and some rows have none.

>-|TRBJ2-7|TRBV20-1|TRBD2
CSATAGLAGGEQYF
TGCAGTGCCACAGCCGGACTAGCGGGAGGCGAGCAGTACTTC
>-|TRBJ2-1|TRBV20-1|TRBD2
CSAGRTSGPIQQFF
TGCAGTGCTGGAAGGACTAGCGGGCCGATTCAGCAGTTCTTC
>-|TRBJ2-7|TRBV28|-
CASNPPRGEQYF
TGTGCCAGCAACCCACCCCGAGGGGAGCAGTACTTC
>few|TRBJ1-1|TRBV5-4|-
CASSLARAEAFF
TGTGCCAGCAGCTTGGCGCGAGCTGAAGCTTTCTTT
>-|TRBJ2-7|TRBV20-1|-
CSAPSDGGPYEQYF
TGCAGTGCTCCTTCCGACGGGGGACCCTACGAGCAGTACTTC
>few|TRBJ1-1|TRBV5-5|-
CASSWVESMNTEAFF
TGTGCCAGCAGCTGGGTGGAGTCCATGAACACTGAAGCTTTCTTT
>few|TRBJ2-4|TRBV15|-
CATSSPGVSKNIQYF
TGTGCCACCAGCAGCCCTGGGGTTAGCAAAAACATTCAGTACTTC
>-|TRBJ2-5|TRBV30|-
CAWSVTGLQETQYF
TGTGCCTGGAGTGTCACGGGGTTACAAGAGACCCAGTACTTC
>-|TRBJ1-3|TRBV6-1|-
CASKRPSGNTIYF
TGTGCCAGCAAGAGGCCCTCTGGAAACACCATATATTTT
>-|TRBJ2-5|TRBV3-1|TRBD2
CASSPWTSGTGETQYF
TGTGCCAGCAGCCCGTGGACTAGCGGGACGGGAGAGACCCAGTACTTC
>-|TRBJ2-1|TRBV20-1|TRBD2
CSATQAGAIDNEQFF
TGCAGTGCTACCCAAGCGGGAGCAATTGACAATGAGCAGTTCTTC
>-|TRBJ2-7|TRBV10-3|TRBD2
CAIKGLAGAYEQYF
TGTGCCATCAAGGGCCTAGCGGGAGCCTACGAGCAGTACTTC
>-|TRBJ2-1|TRBV6-6|-
CASSYSPGNEQFF
TGTGCCAGCAGTTACTCTCCCGGCAATGAGCAGTTCTTC
>-|TRBJ1-2|TRBV12-3/TRBV12-4|-
CASSLYGIYGYTF
TGTGCCAGCAGTTTATACGGAATCTATGGCTACACCTTC
>few|TRBJ2-7|TRBV29-1|TRBD2
CSVVKAGGPGEQYF
TGCAGCGTTGTAAAGGCGGGAGGGCCAGGGGAGCAGTACTTC
>-|TRBJ2-1|TRBV28|TRBD2
CASSPYPGLATEQFF
TGTGCCAGCAGTCCGTACCCCGGACTAGCGACCGAGCAGTTCTTC
>few|TRBJ2-1|TRBV7-2|-
CASSPAGAGNEQFF
TGTGCCAGCAGCCCGGCGGGGGCTGGGAATGAGCAGTTCTTC
>few|TRBJ2-3|TRBV5-1|-
CASSLAGQPDTQYF
TGCGCCAGCAGCTTGGCAGGACAACCCGATACGCAGTATTTT
>-|TRBJ1-1|TRBV4-3|TRBD1
CASSLEPPDRMTEAFF
TGCGCCAGCAGCCTAGAACCACCGGACAGGATGACTGAAGCTTTCTTT
>few|TRBJ2-5|TRBV12-3/TRBV12-4|-
CASSFGGRDQYF
TGTGCCAGCAGTTTCGGGGGGCGGGACCAGTACTTC
>-|TRBJ2-2|TRBV7-2|-
CASSNARGNTGELFF
TGTGCCAGCAGCAACGCACGGGGGAACACCGGGGAGCTGTTTTTT
>few|TRBJ2-2|TRBV6-5|-
CASSYGVEGSLAGELFF
TGTGCCAGCAGTTACGGAGTAGAGGGTAGTTTGGCCGGGGAGCTGTTTTTT
>few|TRBJ2-2|TRBV5-1|TRBD1
CASSPGQLNTGELFF
TGCGCCAGCAGCCCGGGACAGCTGAACACCGGGGAGCTGTTTTTT
>few|TRBJ2-7|TRBV20-1|-
CSARGALYEQYF
TGCAGTGCCCGGGGGGCGCTTTACGAGCAGTACTTC
>-|TRBJ2-2|TRBV7-2|-
CASSLDPGLAGELFF
TGTGCCAGCAGCTTAGACCCAGGGCTGGCCGGGGAGCTGTTTTTT
>-|TRBJ2-7|TRBV5-1|-
CASSLEQQGREQYF
TGCGCCAGCAGCTTGGAACAACAGGGGAGGGAGCAGTACTTC
>-|TRBJ2-7|TRBV20-1|TRBD1
CSAKIPGQGLGEQYF
TGCAGTGCTAAAATACCGGGACAGGGTTTGGGCGAGCAGTACTTC
>few|TRBJ2-2|TRBV12-3/TRBV12-4|-
CASAWWRVGGELFF
TGTGCCAGCGCCTGGTGGAGGGTCGGTGGGGAGCTGTTTTTT
>few|TRBJ1-1|TRBV4-3|-
CASSQDRGDTEAFF
TGCGCCAGCAGCCAAGACAGGGGAGACACTGAAGCTTTCTTT
>-|TRBJ2-5|TRBV20-1|-
CSARAAGARTQYF
TGCAGTGCTAGGGCCGCCGGGGCCCGGACCCAGTACTTC
>-|TRBJ2-7|TRBV5-1|TRBD2
CASSKSGEAQYEQYF
TGCGCCAGCAGCAAGAGCGGGGAGGCCCAGTACGAGCAGTACTTC
>-|TRBJ2-2|TRBV3-1|TRBD1
CASSWGQPWTGELFF
TGTGCCAGCAGCTGGGGACAGCCGTGGACCGGGGAGCTGTTTTTT
>few|TRBJ2-5|TRBV4-1|-
CASSQDPSFPADTRETQYF
TGCGCCAGCAGCCAAGATCCCTCTTTTCCCGCGGACACTCGGGAGACCCAGTACTTC
>-|TRBJ2-3|TRBV11-2|-
CASSPITDTQYF
TGTGCCAGCAGCCCAATCACAGATACGCAGTATTTT
>-|TRBJ2-7|TRBV19|TRBD1
CASSSGGLYEQYF
TGTGCCAGTAGTTCAGGGGGCCTCTACGAGCAGTACTTC
>-|TRBJ2-7|TRBV3-1|TRBD2
CASSQERLAEAGEQYF
TGTGCCAGCAGCCAAGAACGACTAGCCGAGGCTGGCGAGCAGTACTTC
>-|TRBJ2-2|TRBV20-1|TRBD2
CSARDRLAGAGELFF
TGCAGTGCTAGAGATCGACTAGCGGGAGCCGGGGAGCTGTTTTTT
>-|TRBJ1-5|TRBV28|TRBD1
CASSLWRDRGRGKPQHF
TGTGCCAGCAGTTTATGGAGGGACAGGGGAAGGGGTAAGCCCCAGCATTTT
>-|TRBJ1-1|TRBV28|-
CASTGGTPEAFF
TGTGCCAGCACCGGTGGGACTCCTGAAGCTTTCTTT
>few|TRBJ2-7|TRBV5-1|TRBD1
CASSLGDSTGSNEQYF
TGCGCCAGCAGCTTGGGGGATTCGACAGGGTCTAACGAGCAGTACTTC
>-|TRBJ2-7|TRBV20-1|-
CSARLGSAGNEQYF
TGCAGTGCCAGGTTGGGGAGCGCTGGAAACGAGCAGTACTTC
>-|TRBJ2-1|TRBV28|-
CASSLDGTFNEQFF
TGTGCCAGCAGTTTAGATGGGACTTTCAATGAGCAGTTCTTC
>-|TRBJ1-1|TRBV12-3/TRBV12-4|-
CASQVANTEAFF
TGTGCCAGCCAGGTCGCGAACACTGAAGCTTTCTTT
>few|TRBJ1-2|TRBV4-1|-
CASSQDLTSSYTF
TGCGCCAGCAGCCAAGATCTAACATCTAGCTACACCTTC
>few|TRBJ1-1|TRBV12-3/TRBV12-4|-
CASSSAGGEAFF
TGTGCCAGCAGTTCCGCCGGGGGTGAAGCTTTCTTT
>few|TRBJ2-2|TRBV12-3/TRBV12-4|-
CASRRTVNTGELFF
TGTGCCAGCAGACGGACAGTGAACACCGGGGAGCTGTTTTTT
>-|TRBJ2-3|TRBV15|TRBD1
CATSRGTGAKDTQYF
TGTGCCACCAGCAGAGGGACAGGGGCAAAAGATACGCAGTATTTT
>-|TRBJ2-5|TRBV20-1|-
CSASYAIMGTQYF
TGCAGTGCTAGTTACGCGATAATGGGGACCCAGTACTTC
>-|TRBJ2-7|TRBV12-3/TRBV12-4|TRBD1
CASSPGQPPYEQYF
TGTGCCAGCAGTCCGGGACAGCCCCCCTACGAGCAGTACTTC
>-|TRBJ2-7|TRBV5-6|-
CASSLRQLSFYEQYF
TGTGCCAGCAGCTTGAGGCAGCTCAGTTTCTACGAGCAGTACTTC
>few|TRBJ2-1|TRBV5-1|TRBD2
CASRIISGGGDEQFF
TGCGCCAGCAGGATTATAAGCGGGGGCGGGGATGAGCAGTTCTTC
>-|TRBJ2-2|TRBV12-3/TRBV12-4|TRBD1
CASRQGGYGELFF
TGTGCCAGCCGACAGGGGGGATACGGGGAGCTGTTTTTT
>few|TRBJ2-3|TRBV7-2|-
CASSLRHPRADTQYF
TGTGCCAGCAGCTTACGCCACCCACGGGCAGATACGCAGTATTTT
>-|TRBJ1-6|TRBV30|TRBD1
CAWKHRGRGDNSPLHF
TGTGCCTGGAAACACAGGGGTAGGGGGGATAATTCACCCCTCCACTTT
>few|TRBJ2-7|TRBV12-3/TRBV12-4|TRBD2
CASTDRLARDEQYF
TGTGCCAGCACGGACCGACTAGCTCGGGACGAGCAGTACTTC